A single sample gave rise to the 6 T cell receptor beta chains below, sequenced in a study of control samples from healthy donors and cancer patients. Repertoires were generated with immunoSEQ multiplex PCR, while TCRdb's copy carries only in-frame clones and drops some. The sample records 90,000 to 110,000 clones, about nine tenths being singletons. The sample taken for sequencing was blood. These receptors all come from a human donor in good health. The donor label of this sample is uncertain.

The V gene is TRBV11-2, the J gene TRBJ2-2; D not resolved. The V end was cut by 5 bases, the J end by 5 bases, with 12 bases between. Germline lookup yields CDR1 SGHAT and CDR2 FQNNGV. The CDR3 is 14 residues long. The CDR3 loop reads CASSRKLETGELFF. The CDR3 DNA sequence: TGTGCCAGCAGCCGGAAGTTAGAGACCGGGGAGCTGTTTTTT.

The genes are TRBV28 and TRBJ2-1, with 7 bases that match TRBD1. This CDR3 is 14 amino acids long. Germline loops: CDR1 MDHEN, CDR2 SYDVKM. Trimming cost V 2 bases and J 6 bases; bases outside gene matches: 4. The CDR3 is CASSLPQGVNEQFF. CDR3 nucleotides: TGTGCCAGCAGTTTACCCCAGGGGGTCAATGAGCAGTTCTTC. The full variable domain, with the rest looked up from reference TRBV28 and TRBJ2-1, is DVKVTQSSRYLVKRTGEKVFLECVQDMDHENMFWYRQDPGLGLRLIYFSYDVKMKEKGDIPEGYSVSREKKERFSLILESASTNQTSMYLCASSLPQGVNEQFFGPGTRLTVL.

The V and J genes are TRBV6-5 and TRBJ1-1, with 7 nucleotides matching TRBD1. CDR3 length: 14 amino acids. Losses at the gene ends were 6 bases for V and 2 bases for J; bases not matched to a gene: 6. Germline loops: CDR1 MNHEY, CDR2 SVGAGI. As DNA, the CDR3 is TGTGCCAGCAGAAACCAGGGGGGAAACACTGAAGCTTTCTTT. This translates into CASRNQGGNTEAFF.

The V gene is TRBV7-9, the J gene TRBJ2-4; D is undetermined. Germline V CDR1 and CDR2: SEHNR, FQNEAQ (reference sequence). There are 15 residues in the CDR3. The V and J ends lost 4 bases and 7 bases respectively, with 17 bases between them. This chain's CDR3 is CASSSYAGSDNIQYF. For the CDR3, the DNA is TGTGCCAGCAGCTCTTACGCCGGGTCAGACAACATTCAGTACTTC.

J is TRBJ1-3 and V is TRBV5-1; no clear D. Germline V lookup: CDR1 SGHRS, CDR2 YFSETQ. V was cut by 3 bases and J by 3 bases, with 10 bases left in between. The CDR3 has 14 residues. The chain's CDR3 is CASSSAGNGNTIYF. The CDR3 nucleotides are TGCGCCAGCAGCTCGGCGGGGAATGGAAACACCATATATTTT.

The rearrangement links TRBV30 to TRBJ2-2, with 10 bases identical to TRBD2. The CDR3 runs to 15 residues. The V gene end was trimmed by 7 bases and the J gene end by 3 bases; junction bases not matched to a gene: 8. The germline CDR1 and CDR2 sequences are GTSNPN and SVGIG (reference sequence). CDR3 in DNA: TGTGCCTCGAAACTAGCGGGGAGGGACACCGGGGAGCTGTTTTTT. Translation gives CASKLAGRDTGELFF.